These 5 T cell receptor beta chains share one sample of origin, sequenced in a study of blood T cell repertoires in COVID-19. Repertoires were generated with immunoSEQ multiplex PCR, while TCRdb's copy carries only in-frame clones and drops some. The sample comprises 100,000 or so clones, approximately 91% of which are singletons, and about 2.2% rests with the top ten. Source material: peripheral blood. The receptors here all came from a man over 45 with active COVID-19.

The rearrangement links TRBV7-9 to TRBJ1-5; D is unclear. Germline CDR1 is SEHNR and CDR2 is FQNEAQ (reference sequence). CDR3 size: 15 residues. V was cut by 3 bases and J by 6 bases, with 15 bases left in between. CDR3 amino acids: CASSFSGVAGQPQHF. In DNA, the CDR3 is TGTGCCAGCAGCTTCTCCGGCGTGGCAGGTCAGCCCCAGCATTTT.

The chain has TRBV3-1 (or the pseudogene TRBV3-2) and TRBJ1-1; a weak D match, TRBD1 (5 bases). Germline assignment: CDR1 LGHDT and CDR2 YNNKEL (reference sequence). The CDR3 runs 13 residues. Trimming cost V 0 bases and J 10 bases, with 12 bases left between them. Here the CDR3 reads CASSQDRARGAFF. CDR3 sequence (DNA): TGTGCCAGCAGCCAAGATCGGGCTAGGGGAGCTTTCTTT.

This chain joins TRBV7-2 and TRBJ1-3, with D possibly TRBD1 on 5 matching bases. The CDR3 contains 14 residues. V lost 2 bases to trimming and J lost 2 bases, with 7 bases between them. Germline loops: CDR1 SGHTA, CDR2 FQGNSA. CDR3 DNA: TGTGCCAGCAGCTTACGCAGGGCTGGAAACACCATATATTTT. It translates to CASSLRRAGNTIYF.

This chain joins TRBV4-1 and TRBJ2-6; no clear D gene. This CDR3 region has 16 residues. In germline, CDR1 is MGHRA, CDR2 YSYEKL. V gave up 0 bases and J gave up 4 bases, with 10 bases separating them. CDR3 nucleotide sequence: TGCGCCAGCAGCCAAGATCAGAATCGAGGGGCCAACGTCCTGACTTTC. Translated: CASSQDQNRGANVLTF.

The chain is built from TRBV6-5 and TRBJ1-1; no definite D call. Trimming took 4 bases from V and 10 from J, leaving 16 bases between them. This CDR3 has 13 residues. The germline CDR1 and CDR2 sequences are MNHEY and SVGAGI. The CDR3 here is CASSFRSAQSAFF. In DNA form, the CDR3 reads TGTGCCAGCAGTTTTAGGAGCGCTCAATCAGCTTTCTTT.